This T cell receptor (beta chain) was observed in a study of shared clonotypes between healthy human individuals. General study findings and limits: It was the few donors that limited the genetic and exposure-history diversity represented. Compared with clonotypes that all four donors shared, non-shared clonotypes had lower generation probabilities. A generally larger estimated richness was seen in naive subsets than in memory subsets.

Produced via immunoSEQ multiplex PCR; TCRdb's table is partial and in-frame only. In the table there are around 1,900,000 clones, 80% to 95% of which are singletons. As concerns this clone: As yet, its antigen is unknown.

Naive CD8 cells were CD45RO-negative, positively selected for CCR7, excluding terminally differentiated effector memory CD45RA+ cells. Donors, without exception, were Caucasian adults residing in Nashville, Tennessee. The sequence derives from a man aged 18 to 30 in good health. Some clones in this sample may be carry-over from other donors' samples. The sequencing input was naive CD8+ T cells from PBMCs.

For the CDR3, the DNA is TGTGCCAGTAGTCCCCTAGCGGGAGTGGAGCAGTTCTTC. Translation gives CASSPLAGVEQFF. The J gene is TRBJ2-1, the V gene TRBV19; 10 nucleotides match TRBD2. Per germline, CDR1 LNHDA and CDR2 SQIVND (reference sequence). The CDR3 is 13 amino acids. With V trimmed by 5 bases and J by 10 bases, 5 bases remained unmatched.